A selection of T cell receptor beta chains follows, all from one sample in a study of regulatory T cells in long-lasting Graves disease. TCRdb reanalysed the multiplex PCR reads using MiXCR and keeps one entry per CDR3 protein. The sample shows 540,000 or so distinct CDR3 sequences, approximately 13% of them seen only once. The same sample was also studied in work on T cells in Graves' hyperthyroidism and ophthalmopathy.

The specimen was peripheral blood mononuclear cells (PBMCs), collected at new diagnosis, from a patient treated with antithyroid drugs. Source of these receptors: a man aged 25-45 years with Graves disease. Each CDR3 is given with its conserved first and last residue. D genes are given only for firm matches. Only part of the rows carry a size: once, few, many, or a class if the clone is expanded.

TRBD1 . TRBJ1-2 TRBV4-1 TGCGCCAGCAGCCAAGGAACAGGGGCTGGCTACACCTTC CASSQGTGAGYTF
. many TRBJ2-3 TRBV7-9 TGTGCCAGCAGCCGGGACCCAATAACAGATACGCAGTATTTT CASSRDPITDTQYF
. many TRBJ2-5 TRBV2 TGTGCCAGCAGTGATGGGGCGCGGGAGACCCAGTACTTC CASSDGARETQYF
. once TRBJ2-5 TRBV20-1 TGCAGTGCTAGCGTCCGGGGGAAAGAAGAGACCCAGTACTTC CSASVRGKEETQYF
. . TRBJ1-5 TRBV18 TGTGCCAGCTCACCCCTCTTGGGTGAGCCCCAGCATTTT CASSPLLGEPQHF
. many TRBJ2-1 TRBV5-5 TGTGCCAGCATCCAGACAGGGTTCGGGGGTACCTACAATGAGCAGTTCTTC CASIQTGFGGTYNEQFF
TRBD1 many TRBJ2-1 TRBV5-4 TGTGCCGCATGGGGACAGGGGGCGATCAATGAGCAGTTCTTC CAAWGQGAINEQFF
TRBD1 many TRBJ1-2 TRBV5-1 TGCGCCAGCAGCCCGGGGGACAGCCTCTATGGCTACACCTTC CASSPGDSLYGYTF
. many TRBJ2-3 TRBV4-1 TGCGCCAGCAGCCAACCACCGGCGGGGAGCACAGATACGCAGTATTTT CASSQPPAGSTDTQYF
TRBD1 many TRBJ1-4 TRBV28 TGTGCCAGCAGGGGGACAGTCCTTAATGAAAAACTGTTTTTT CASRGTVLNEKLFF
. many TRBJ2-3 TRBV10-2 TGCGCCAGCAGTGAGTCCAAGAAAGATACGCAGTATTTT CASSESKKDTQYF
. . TRBJ1-1 TRBV19 TGTGCCAGTATCGGGCCCAGGGGCCTCAACACTGAAGCTTTCTTT CASIGPRGLNTEAFF
TRBD2 . TRBJ2-7 TRBV20-1 TGCAGTGCTAGAGATACCCTAGCGGGAGCCTACGGGCAGTACTTC CSARDTLAGAYGQYF
TRBD2 many TRBJ2-3 TRBV11-1 TGTGCCAGCAGCGGGACTAGCGGGTTTCGGGATACGCAGTATTTT CASSGTSGFRDTQYF
TRBD1 . TRBJ1-4 TRBV15 TGTGCCACCAGCGCACAGGGGGTGCGCGCTGAAAAACTGTTTTTT CATSAQGVRAEKLFF